The rows below give T cell receptor beta chains drawn from one sample of a study of T cell repertoires in cytomegalovirus infection. These TCRs are of unknown antigen specificity. From the reads, TCRdb called clonotypes with MiXCR, one entry per CDR3 protein. The sample shows hundreds of thousands of distinct CDR3 sequences, around 35% of them seen only once. Source: cultured PBMCs, taken from culture after CMV antigen stimulation. All receptors come from a human donor in good health (CMV status not recorded). Some clones in this sample may be carry-over from other donors' samples. Each CDR3 is given with its conserved first and last residue.

v_gene	j_gene	CDR3aa
TRBV7-4	TRBJ1-6	CASSVERGQASPLHF
TRBV12-3/TRBV12-4	TRBJ2-5	CASMFRQETQYF
TRBV7-2	TRBJ1-5	CASSLDGWYSNQPQHF
TRBV4-1	TRBJ2-7	CASSQEVHPTYEQYF
TRBV20-1	TRBJ2-7	CSASGSIEYEQYF
TRBV7-2	TRBJ2-1	CASSLMLAARNEQFF
TRBV18	TRBJ1-2	CASPPLAAGPYGYTF
TRBV7-8	TRBJ2-6	CASSLSGAPVLTF
TRBV4-3	TRBJ1-5	CASSPSKGLQPQHF
TRBV7-1	TRBJ2-6	CASSPTMGTGFVGSGANVLTF
TRBV20-1	TRBJ1-1	CSARDLNRGRAEAFF
TRBV7-8	TRBJ2-3	CASSLGEEGAGGDTQYF
TRBV7-6	TRBJ2-5	CASSVLPRAQETQYF
TRBV19	TRBJ2-6	CASGRGQVSGANVLTF
TRBV14	TRBJ1-1	CASRRTGVNTEAFF
TRBV15	TRBJ1-6	CATSTTGGNSPLHF
TRBV28	TRBJ1-2	CASQSGNYGYTF
TRBV6-2/TRBV6-3	TRBJ1-5	CASSSVRDQPQHF
TRBV6-6	TRBJ2-3	CAIPGLVTDTQYF
TRBV6-5	TRBJ1-6	CASSYWTDSPLHF
TRBV12-3/TRBV12-4	TRBJ1-1	CASSTAREATEAFF
TRBV4-1	TRBJ2-3	CASSRTSGSTDTQYF
TRBV19	TRBJ1-1	CASSISRGTEAFF
TRBV2	TRBJ1-5	CASSPEDFDQPQHF
TRBV4-2	TRBJ2-7	CASSQAQGLRGEQYF
TRBV27	TRBJ1-1	CASSFNGMNTEAFF